This T cell receptor (beta chain) was sequenced during a study of blood T cell repertoires in COVID-19. Study-level information: Some COVID-19 samples were acute and others convalescent; all came from the United States, Italy and Spain. Sources were T cells, B-cell-depleted T cells, or PBMCs; the material itself was cDNA or gDNA.

One Seattle source followed patients from active infection through their disease course. Remarks on this clone: The identical CDR3 is also encoded by other nucleotide sequences in the sample.

The germline V gene encodes CDR1 MNHEY and CDR2 SVGAGI. Trimming cost V 5 bases and J 4 bases, with 5 bases left between them. There are 11 residues in the CDR3. As handled by the study authors: Researchers report that nucleated cell counts were estimated from reference gene primer amplification. Measured with immunoSEQ multiplex PCR; TCRdb has only the in-frame clones, and not every one. D and trimming were read from the DNA, whereas the V and J calls and clone size are those reported in that table. This table has under 250,000 clones, roughly 83% appearing once. This chain joins TRBV6-5 and TRBJ1-1; unclear D gene. The specimen was peripheral blood. The TCR was taken from an elderly woman with COVID-19, enrolled during active disease. The CDR3 spells CASSSSTEAFF. DNA of the CDR3: TGTGCCAGCAGTAGTAGCACTGAAGCTTTCTTT.